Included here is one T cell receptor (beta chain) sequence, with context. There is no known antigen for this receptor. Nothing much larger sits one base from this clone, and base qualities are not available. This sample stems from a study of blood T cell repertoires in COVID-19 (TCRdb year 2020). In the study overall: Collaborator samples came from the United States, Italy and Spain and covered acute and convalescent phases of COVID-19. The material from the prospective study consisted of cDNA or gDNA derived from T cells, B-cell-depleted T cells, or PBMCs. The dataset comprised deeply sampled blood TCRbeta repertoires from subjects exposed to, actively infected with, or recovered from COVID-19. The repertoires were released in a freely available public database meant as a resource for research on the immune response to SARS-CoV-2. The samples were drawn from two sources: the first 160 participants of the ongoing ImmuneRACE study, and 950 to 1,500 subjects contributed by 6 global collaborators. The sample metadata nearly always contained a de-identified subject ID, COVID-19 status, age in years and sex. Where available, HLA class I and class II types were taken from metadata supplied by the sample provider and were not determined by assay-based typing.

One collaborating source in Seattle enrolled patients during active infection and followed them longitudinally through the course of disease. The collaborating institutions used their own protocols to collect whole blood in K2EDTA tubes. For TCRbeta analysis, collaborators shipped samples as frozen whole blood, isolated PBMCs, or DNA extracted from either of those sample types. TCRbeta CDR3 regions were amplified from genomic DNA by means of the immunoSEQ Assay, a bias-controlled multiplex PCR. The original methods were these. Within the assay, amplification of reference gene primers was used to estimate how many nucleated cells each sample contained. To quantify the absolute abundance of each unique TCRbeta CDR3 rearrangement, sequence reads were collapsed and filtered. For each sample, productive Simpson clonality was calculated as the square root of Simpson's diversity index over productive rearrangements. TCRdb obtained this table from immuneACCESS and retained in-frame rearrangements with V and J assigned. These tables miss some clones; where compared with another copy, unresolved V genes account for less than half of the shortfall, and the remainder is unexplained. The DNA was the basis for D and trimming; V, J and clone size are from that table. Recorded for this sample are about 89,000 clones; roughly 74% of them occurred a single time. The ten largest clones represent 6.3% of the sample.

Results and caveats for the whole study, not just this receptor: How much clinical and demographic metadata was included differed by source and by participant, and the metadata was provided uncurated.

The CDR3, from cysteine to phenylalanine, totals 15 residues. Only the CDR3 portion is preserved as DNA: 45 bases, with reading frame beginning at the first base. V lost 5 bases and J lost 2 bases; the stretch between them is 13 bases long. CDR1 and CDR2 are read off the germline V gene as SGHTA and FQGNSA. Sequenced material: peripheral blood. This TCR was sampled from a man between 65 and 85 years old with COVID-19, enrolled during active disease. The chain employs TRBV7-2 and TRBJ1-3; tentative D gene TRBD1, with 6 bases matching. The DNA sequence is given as TGTGCCAGCAGCCCTAGGACAGCCGCTGGAAACACCATATATTTT. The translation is CASSPRTAAGNTIYF.